This is a list of T cell receptor beta chains from one sample in a study of T cells in localized non-small cell lung cancer. Using immunoSEQ multiplex PCR, the repertoire was profiled, and TCRdb retains in-frame clones only, with some absent. Altogether 3,300 or so clones are present, approximately 21% being singletons, with the ten largest covering roughly 5.5%. The sequencing used lung tumor tissue, collected before any cancer treatment. These receptors originate from a female donor older than 55 with stage II lung adenocarcinoma. Both conserved end residues are part of each CDR3. Each record gives: J gene, V gene, D gene, clone size, CDR3 length, CDR3 DNA, CDR3 protein. The D gene is left open where the match is weak. The size field is filled for only some rows; it gives once, few, many or a size class.

>TRBJ2-7|TRBV19|-|once|14
TGTGCCAGTAGTATCGTGGCAGGGAGTTACGAGCAGTACTTC
CASSIVAGSYEQYF
>TRBJ1-1|TRBV11-3|-|-|14
TGTGCCAGCAGCATAAACCGGGAATTGACTGAAGCTTTCTTT
CASSINRELTEAFF
>TRBJ2-7|TRBV19|TRBD1|-|14
TGTGCCAGTAGTTTCCGACAGGGCCTTCGGGAGCAGTACTTC
CASSFRQGLREQYF
>TRBJ1-1|TRBV28|-|medium-sized|14
TGTGCCAGCTATTTACGTTTGACGGGCACTGAAGCTTTCTTT
CASYLRLTGTEAFF
>TRBJ2-1|TRBV9|-|few|18
TGTGCCAGCAGCGTACCTAGCGTCTCGGCTGGGGCCTACAATGAGCAGTTCTTC
CASSVPSVSAGAYNEQFF
>TRBJ2-1|TRBV25-1|-|-|15
TGTGCCAGCAGTGAATCGGATGGGGAAGGAAATGAGCAGTTCTTC
CASSESDGEGNEQFF
>TRBJ2-7|TRBV6-8|-|medium-sized|13
TGTGCCAGCACGGAGGGGAACAAATACGAGCAGTACTTC
CASTEGNKYEQYF
>TRBJ2-7|TRBV15|TRBD1|medium-sized|14
TGTGCCACCAGCAGAGAGGGGGACAGCTACGAGCAGTACTTC
CATSREGDSYEQYF
>TRBJ1-1|TRBV6-8|-|-|13
TGTGCCAGCATCAAGACCCGGGGGGAGAAAGCTTTCTTT
CASIKTRGEKAFF
>TRBJ2-7|TRBV11-3|TRBD2|medium-sized|14
TGTGCCAGCAGCCGTACCGGGACTAGTGACGAGCAGTACTTC
CASSRTGTSDEQYF
>TRBJ2-7|TRBV28|-|medium-sized|13
TGTGCCAGCAGTTTTCAAGTTCCTGGCGAGCAGTACTTC
CASSFQVPGEQYF
>TRBJ1-2|TRBV6-8|-|large|16
TGTGCCAGCCGTACTCATGGGGGATCCGAGTCGGGAGGCTACACCTTC
CASRTHGGSESGGYTF
>TRBJ1-6|TRBV30|TRBD1|-|15
TGTGCCTGGAGTCTTGGACAGGGGGCTCGTTCACCCCTCCACTTT
CAWSLGQGARSPLHF
>TRBJ2-7|TRBV5-1|-|-|16
TGCGCCAGCAGCTTGGACCCCTATAACGGAATCTACGAGCAGTACTTC
CASSLDPYNGIYEQYF
>TRBJ2-1|TRBV6-8|-|medium-sized|13
TGTGCCAGCAGTGTAGCAGGGAAGAATGAGCAGTTCTTC
CASSVAGKNEQFF
>TRBJ2-2|TRBV10-2|-|few|13
TGCGCCAGCCGGGACACTAACACCGGGGAGCTGTTTTTT
CASRDTNTGELFF
>TRBJ2-1|TRBV11-3|TRBD2|few|17
TGTGCCAGCAGCCTTGGAAGGACTAGCGACGATCACAATGAGCAGTTCTTC
CASSLGRTSDDHNEQFF
>TRBJ2-4|TRBV28|-|-|12
TGTGCCAGCAGTTTATTCAAAAACATTCAGTACTTC
CASSLFKNIQYF
>TRBJ2-3|TRBV19|TRBD2|-|14
TGTGCCAGTAATCTGGGACTACACTCAGATACGCAGTATTTT
CASNLGLHSDTQYF
>TRBJ1-4|TRBV6-8|-|-|16
TGTGCCAGCAGTTACCTCCAGATTGTGACTAATGAAAAACTGTTTTTT
CASSYLQIVTNEKLFF
>TRBJ1-1|TRBV11-3|-|-|14
TGTGCCAGCAGCTTGATTTCACTGAACACTGAAGCTTTCTTT
CASSLISLNTEAFF
>TRBJ2-2|TRBV5-1|-|-|17
TGCGCCAGCAGCCAAGGAGTGGGGGGCCCGAACACCGGGGAGCTGTTTTTT
CASSQGVGGPNTGELFF
>TRBJ2-7|TRBV29-1|-|large|12
TGCAGCGTTGTTGTAGCCGGCTACGAGCAGTACTTC
CSVVVAGYEQYF
>TRBJ1-1|TRBV19|-|few|13
TGTGCCAGTAGAGGAGACAGTGACACTGAAGCTTTCTTT
CASRGDSDTEAFF
>TRBJ2-6|TRBV19|TRBD1|-|15
TGTGCCAGTAGTAAGGGGGCCTCGGGGGCCAACGTCCTGACTTTC
CASSKGASGANVLTF
>TRBJ2-5|TRBV28|-|few|13
TGTGCCAGCATGTGGACAATCGAAGAGGCCCAGTACTTC
CASMWTIEEAQYF
>TRBJ2-7|TRBV6-8|-|large|13
TGTGCCAGCAGTTACCTACTCAGGAGCGAGCAGTACTTC
CASSYLLRSEQYF
>TRBJ2-5|TRBV18|TRBD2|-|18
TGTGCCAGCTCACCGACGCCACTAGCGGGAGTGGGCCAAGAGACCCAGTACTTC
CASSPTPLAGVGQETQYF